The 16 T cell receptor beta chains below come from one sample, sequenced in a study of yellow fever vaccine responses in identical twins. TCRdb reprocessed the RT-PCR reads with MiXCR, giving one entry per CDR3 protein. The sample consists of some 2,000 distinct CDR3 sequences, approximately 87% of them appearing once. The source material was T cells from blood (PBMCs), unsorted or a sorted subset (not recorded which), sampled before or after yellow fever vaccination (not recorded which). All receptors derive from a young woman who received the yellow fever vaccine.

The chain links TRBV4-2 to TRBJ1-5, with D perhaps TRBD1 (5 bases). This CDR3 comprises 15 residues. From germline, CDR1 is LGHNA and CDR2 YNFKEQ. Trimming cost V 1 base and J 3 bases, with 10 bases left between them. CDR3 in amino acids: CASSQGNRTNQPQHF. In nucleotides, the CDR3 is TGTGCCAGCAGCCAAGGTAACAGGACCAATCAGCCCCAGCATTTT.

The sample holds a few counts of this clonotype. The rearrangement uses TRBV11-3 and TRBJ2-7; tentatively, D is TRBD2 (6 bases). The CDR3 runs 16 residues. V was clipped by 2 bases and J by 4 bases, with 18 bases between them. Germline values: CDR1 SGHNT, CDR2 YENEEA. CDR3 protein: CASSLIEEPGVYEQYF. CDR3 coding DNA: TGTGCCAGCAGCTTAATCGAGGAACCGGGAGTATACGAGCAGTACTTC.

The chain recombines TRBV6-4 with TRBJ2-7; D ambiguous. Per germline, CDR1 MRHNA and CDR2 SNTAGT. V was pared by 2 bases and J by 2 bases, with 7 bases between. The CDR3 runs 13 residues. The CDR3 region is CASSDGSPYEQYF. CDR3 coding DNA: TGTGCCAGCAGTGACGGCAGCCCCTACGAGCAGTACTTC.

This chain joins TRBV10-1 and TRBJ2-7, with D unresolved. This CDR3 has 13 residues. V lost 3 bases and J lost 3, with 9 bases in between. The germline gives CDR1 WNHNN, CDR2 SYGVQD (reference sequence). CDR3 amino acids: CASSEARNYEQYF. The CDR3 nucleotides read TGCGCCAGCAGTGAAGCCCGAAACTACGAGCAGTACTTC.

The chain combines TRBV6-1 with TRBJ1-2; D is unresolved. V lost 4 bases, J lost 4 bases, and 7 bases lay in between. Germline V CDR1 and CDR2: MNHNS, SASEGT. The length of the CDR3 is 12 residues. The CDR3 nucleotides read TGTGCCAGCAGTGCCGGGTTCTATGGCTACACCTTC. Encoded protein: CASSAGFYGYTF.

This chain uses TRBV4-1 with TRBJ2-5; D perhaps matches TRBD2 (5 bases). The CDR3 length is 11 residues. With 6 bases removed from V and 5 bases from J, the gap between germline ends came to 7 bases. Germline V CDR1 and CDR2: MGHRA, YSYEKL. The DNA for the CDR3 is TGCGCCAGCAGTCGAGGGGAGACCCAGTACTTC. It codes for CASSRGETQYF.

In this sample, this clonotype turned up once. The chain uses TRBV28 and TRBJ2-7, with a possible D match to TRBD1 (6 bases). Between the trimmed V and J ends, which lost 9 bases and 2 bases, there was a span of 17 bases. The germline V gene has CDR1 MDHEN and CDR2 SYDVKM. CDR3 length: 14 residues. CDR3 amino acids: CASTGTSNTYEQYF. The CDR3 nucleotides are TGTGCCAGTACCGGGACATCCAATACCTACGAGCAGTACTTC.

Here the CDR3 reads CASSLGQVEAFF. CDR3 DNA sequence: TGTGCCAGCAGCTTAGGACAGGTTGAAGCTTTCTTT. The rearrangement links TRBV11-1 to TRBJ1-1, with D perhaps matching TRBD1 (6 bases). Between the trimmed V and J ends, which lost 1 base and 7 bases, there was a span of 7 bases. The CDR3 consists of 12 residues. In germline, CDR1 is SGHAT, CDR2 FQDESV (reference sequence).

The rearrangement links TRBV29-1 to TRBJ2-7; 13 bases line up with TRBD2. Germline V gives CDR1 SQVTM, CDR2 ANQGSEA. The CDR3 has 16 amino acids. V gave up 6 bases and J gave up 2 bases; unmatched junction bases: 10. CDR3 sequence (DNA): TGCAGCGTGGTGGGGACTAGCGGGATCATCCCCTACGAGCAGTACTTC. It yields the protein CSVVGTSGIIPYEQYF.

The chain is built from TRBV5-1 and TRBJ2-7, with TRBD1 as a possible D gene (6 bases). The CDR3 contains 13 residues. With 5 bases removed from V and 3 bases from J, the gap between germline ends came to 12 bases. The germline V gene encodes CDR1 SGHRS and CDR2 YFSETQ. As DNA, the CDR3 is TGCGCCAGCAGAGAGGAAGGGGGCTACGAGCAGTACTTC. Translated: CASREEGGYEQYF.

The rearrangement uses TRBV13 and TRBJ1-2, with 8 bases matching TRBD1. The CDR3 runs 15 residues. CDR1 is PRHDT and CDR2 is FYEKMQ in the germline V gene (reference sequence). Germline trimming cut 4 bases from V and 6 bases from J; bases unmatched to any gene: 10. CDR3: CASSSPGWTGNGYTF. DNA for the CDR3: TGTGCCAGCAGCTCCCCCGGGTGGACAGGGAATGGCTACACCTTC.

This clonotype was seen a handful of times. The junction and the germline gene differ at one end; a read error may be behind it. In nucleotides, the CDR3 is TGTGCCAGCAGTACGGACAGAAATAGCAACCAGCCCCAGCATTTT. It is translated as CASSTDRNSNQPQHF. This chain connects TRBV2 to TRBJ1-5; possible D gene TRBD1, 6 bases. The CDR3 runs to 15 residues. Germline CDR1 SNHLY, CDR2 FYNNEI. The full variable domain, with the rest looked up from reference TRBV2 and TRBJ1-5, is EPEVTQTPSHQVTQMGQEVILRCVPISNHLYFYWYRQILGQKVEFLVSFYNNEISEKSEIFDDQFSVERPDGSNFTLKIRSTKLEDSAMYFCASSTDRNSNQPQHFGDGTRLSIL.

This chain joins TRBV18 and TRBJ2-5; no clear D. Germline CDR1 reads KGHSH; CDR2 reads LQKENI. The CDR3 has 19 residues. V was clipped by 2 bases and J by 0 bases, with 22 bases between them. Written as DNA, the CDR3 is TGTGCCAGCTCACCAAGCCACGCACATCCCCTGGGCGACCAAGAGACCCAGTACTTC. Residues: CASSPSHAHPLGDQETQYF.

The CDR3, as DNA: TGTGCCAGCAGCCGAGGGGGACCCTCACCCTACAATGAGCAGTTCTTC. This codes for CASSRGGPSPYNEQFF. The rearrangement links TRBV11-3 to TRBJ2-1; D perhaps matches TRBD1 (6 bases). V dropped 5 bases and J dropped 2 bases, with 16 bases sitting between them. This CDR3 has 16 residues. Germline lookup yields CDR1 SGHNT and CDR2 YENEEA. Variable domain in full (rest from reference TRBV11-3 and TRBJ2-1): EAGVVQSPRYKIIEKKQPVAFWCNPISGHNTLYWYLQNLGQGPELLIRYENEEAVDDSQLPKDRFSAERLKGVDSTLKIQPAELGDSAVYLCASSRGGPSPYNEQFFGPGTRLTVL.

CDR3 loop: CADQRFGELFF. The CDR3 nucleotides are TGTGCCGACCAGCGGTTCGGGGAGCTGTTTTTT. The genes are TRBV3-1 and TRBJ2-2; weak D call: TRBD2 (5 bases). The V and J ends lost 11 bases and 7 bases respectively, with 11 bases between them. This CDR3 has 11 amino acids. Germline assignment: CDR1 LGHDT and CDR2 YNNKEL (reference sequence).

V gene TRBV6-2 or TRBV6-3 combines with J gene TRBJ2-1; 7 bases line up with TRBD2. This CDR3 contains 16 residues. The trim removed 2 bases at V and 1 base at J, leaving 5 bases unmatched. Germline V gives CDR1 MNHEY, CDR2 SVGEGT. The CDR3 region has the DNA TGTGCCAGCAGTTACCCGACTAGCTGGTCCTACAATGAGCAGTTCTTC. This encodes CASSYPTSWSYNEQFF.